These 3 T cell receptor beta chains were all obtained from the same sample, sequenced in a study of CXCR3-negative and CXCR3-positive naive CD8 T cells. It was by 5' RACE with UMI labels that the TRB cDNA libraries were prepared. TCRdb re-called the 5' RACE reads, yielding one record per CDR3 amino acid sequence without DNA. The ten most abundant clones cover 0.53% of a sample with approximately 90,000 distinct CDR3 sequences. Their antigens are not known. General study results and limits: In CXCR3-positive naive cells, the TRB CDR3s were more hydrophobic than in CXCR3-negative naive cells.

Sequences were obtained from naive CXCR3+ CD8+ T cells from blood. Subset denoted: CD45RO-CCR7+CD27+CD95- naive CD8+ T cells expressing CXCR3 (TNR3+). The receptors were gathered from a human donor in good health. Some clones in this sample may be carry-over from other donors' samples.

CDR3 sequence reads: CASSLREVMKDEQYF. This chain joins TRBV5-6 and TRBJ2-7; TCRdb reports TRBD2, a call that lacks DNA to check it against. The CDR3 extends over 15 amino acids. CDR1 and CDR2 from the germline V gene are SGHDT and YYEEEE.

The chain couples TRBV12-3 or TRBV12-4 to TRBJ2-7; without DNA, the TCRdb call of TRBD1 cannot be checked. The CDR3 has 12 residues. The CDR3 region is CASSFGQNEQYF.

CDR3 amino acids: CASTISYQDSTREQYF. This chain uses TRBV2 with TRBJ2-7; TCRdb names TRBD1, which stays unverified in the absence of DNA. This CDR3 is built from 16 residues. Germline CDR1 and CDR2: SNHLY and FYNNEI.